The rows below give T cell receptor beta chains drawn from one sample of a study of human T cells and chemical hapten exposure. Via MiXCR, TCRdb re-called the RACE reads, giving one row per CDR3 protein. Seen here are 180,000 or so distinct CDR3 sequences, under 25% observed once, and the top ten hold approximately 6.4%. The sample consisted of whole blood, taken in connection with sensitization to the hapten diphenylcyclopropenone (DPC). Receptors originate from a woman aged 50 to 65 with alopecia areata. Some clones in this sample may be carry-over from other donors' samples. Both conserved end residues are part of each CDR3. The order of the fields is J gene, CDR3 length, clone size, V gene, D gene, CDR3 DNA, CDR3 protein. A D gene is named only where the DNA matches it firmly. Some rows mark clone size as missing; the rest say once, few, many or name a class of expanded clone.

J gene: TRBJ2-1
CDR3 length: 15
clone size: NA
V gene: TRBV7-2
D gene: NA
CDR3 DNA: TGTGCCAGCAGCTTAGACTCTGGAGGGCACAATGAGCAGTTCTTC
CDR3 protein: CASSLDSGGHNEQFF

J gene: TRBJ2-1
CDR3 length: 15
clone size: NA
V gene: TRBV14
D gene: TRBD2
CDR3 DNA: TGTGCCAGCAGCCCAAGACCGGGGGGCTACAATGAGCAGTTCTTC
CDR3 protein: CASSPRPGGYNEQFF

J gene: TRBJ2-7
CDR3 length: 14
clone size: few
V gene: TRBV5-1
D gene: NA
CDR3 DNA: TGCGCCAGCAGCTCCAGCGGAACAATCGACGAGCAGTACTTC
CDR3 protein: CASSSSGTIDEQYF

J gene: TRBJ1-5
CDR3 length: 14
clone size: few
V gene: TRBV6-2/TRBV6-3
D gene: NA
CDR3 DNA: TGTGCCAGCAGACCATCCGCCGGGGGCCAGCCCCAGCATTTT
CDR3 protein: CASRPSAGGQPQHF

J gene: TRBJ2-3
CDR3 length: 14
clone size: few
V gene: TRBV28
D gene: TRBD1
CDR3 DNA: TGTGCCAGCAGTTTCCGACAGGGGCTTGGTACGCAGTATTTT
CDR3 protein: CASSFRQGLGTQYF

J gene: TRBJ2-7
CDR3 length: 15
clone size: NA
V gene: TRBV11-3
D gene: NA
CDR3 DNA: TGTGCCAGCAGCTTAGATTTCGACCGCTCCTACGAGCAGTACTTC
CDR3 protein: CASSLDFDRSYEQYF

J gene: TRBJ2-6
CDR3 length: 15
clone size: few
V gene: TRBV28
D gene: TRBD2
CDR3 DNA: TGTGCCAGCAGTTCTCCGGGAGGTGGGGCCAACGTCCTGACTTTC
CDR3 protein: CASSSPGGGANVLTF

J gene: TRBJ2-7
CDR3 length: 17
clone size: NA
V gene: TRBV5-1
D gene: TRBD2
CDR3 DNA: TGCGCCAGCAGCTCGAGCCGGGACTATCCGACCTCCTACGAGCAGTACTTC
CDR3 protein: CASSSSRDYPTSYEQYF

J gene: TRBJ2-3
CDR3 length: 14
clone size: NA
V gene: TRBV7-3
D gene: NA
CDR3 DNA: TGTGCCAGCAGCTTAACGGTGGAATGGAGTACGCAGTATTTT
CDR3 protein: CASSLTVEWSTQYF

J gene: TRBJ2-3
CDR3 length: 13
clone size: NA
V gene: TRBV10-3
D gene: TRBD2
CDR3 DNA: TGTGCCATCTTAGCGGGAGCGGCAGATACGCAGTATTTT
CDR3 protein: CAILAGAADTQYF

J gene: TRBJ2-2
CDR3 length: 14
clone size: NA
V gene: TRBV20-1
D gene: TRBD1
CDR3 DNA: TGCAGTGCTATATACAGGGGAAACACCGGGGAGCTGTTTTTT
CDR3 protein: CSAIYRGNTGELFF

J gene: TRBJ2-1
CDR3 length: 20
clone size: NA
V gene: TRBV27
D gene: TRBD1
CDR3 DNA: TGTGCCAGCAGTCCGGAGATCAACGACCAAACAGGGGGCTGGTACGATGAGCAGTTCTTC
CDR3 protein: CASSPEINDQTGGWYDEQFF

J gene: TRBJ1-2
CDR3 length: 14
clone size: NA
V gene: TRBV3-1
D gene: NA
CDR3 DNA: NA
CDR3 protein: CASSQDVAGGIETF

J gene: TRBJ2-3
CDR3 length: 19
clone size: NA
V gene: TRBV20-1
D gene: TRBD2
CDR3 DNA: TGCAGTGCTAGCGATCCCTCGGGACTAGCGGGAGGGCCAAGAGATACGCAGTATTTT
CDR3 protein: CSASDPSGLAGGPRDTQYF

J gene: TRBJ1-1
CDR3 length: 14
clone size: few
V gene: TRBV7-9
D gene: NA
CDR3 DNA: TGTGCCAGCAGCTTATTTCGAGTGTACCCTGAAGCTTTCTTT
CDR3 protein: CASSLFRVYPEAFF

J gene: TRBJ1-1
CDR3 length: 13
clone size: NA
V gene: TRBV7-9
D gene: NA
CDR3 DNA: TGTGCCAGCAGCTTCCAGCTGAACACTGAAGCTTTCTTT
CDR3 protein: CASSFQLNTEAFF

J gene: TRBJ1-5
CDR3 length: 13
clone size: NA
V gene: TRBV6-2/TRBV6-3
D gene: NA
CDR3 DNA: TGTGCCAGCAGTTACGCCAGCTATCAGCCCCAGCATTTT
CDR3 protein: CASSYASYQPQHF

J gene: TRBJ1-5
CDR3 length: 14
clone size: NA
V gene: TRBV5-1
D gene: NA
CDR3 DNA: TGCGCCAGCAGCTTGGGAGGGTCCTCTCAGCCCCAGCATTTT
CDR3 protein: CASSLGGSSQPQHF

J gene: TRBJ2-7
CDR3 length: 15
clone size: NA
V gene: TRBV12-3/TRBV12-4
D gene: NA
CDR3 DNA: TGTGCCAGCAGGGCAAGCGGCCAACACTCCTACGAGCAGTACTTC
CDR3 protein: CASRASGQHSYEQYF

J gene: TRBJ2-6
CDR3 length: 12
clone size: NA
V gene: TRBV29-1
D gene: NA
CDR3 DNA: TGCAGCGTTGAGGGCAGACCCAACGTCCTGACTTTC
CDR3 protein: CSVEGRPNVLTF

J gene: TRBJ1-2
CDR3 length: 15
clone size: NA
V gene: TRBV4-1
D gene: NA
CDR3 DNA: TGCGCCAGCAGCACACTCGTCACCCTTGGGTATGGCTACACCTTC
CDR3 protein: CASSTLVTLGYGYTF

J gene: TRBJ2-2
CDR3 length: 15
clone size: NA
V gene: TRBV7-2
D gene: TRBD1
CDR3 DNA: TGTGCCAGCAGCTTAGTGAGGGGGCACACCGGGGAGCTGTTTTTT
CDR3 protein: CASSLVRGHTGELFF

J gene: TRBJ2-2
CDR3 length: 13
clone size: many
V gene: TRBV5-1
D gene: NA
CDR3 DNA: TGTGCCAGCAGCTTAGAGGGAACCGGGGAGCTGTTTTTT
CDR3 protein: CASSLEGTGELFF

J gene: TRBJ1-1
CDR3 length: 12
clone size: NA
V gene: TRBV7-8
D gene: NA
CDR3 DNA: TGTGCCAGCAGCTTTACGTCCACTGAAGCTTTCTTT
CDR3 protein: CASSFTSTEAFF